Listed here is a single T cell receptor (beta chain). The data were taken from a study of blood T cell repertoires in COVID-19. About the study: T cells, B-cell-depleted T cells, or PBMCs supplied cDNA or gDNA.

Per the original data handling: Amplification with reference gene primers provided the estimates of nucleated cell counts. Profiling relied on immunoSEQ multiplex PCR, and the TCRdb table lists in-frame clones only, not all of them. The V and J calls and clone size are taken from that table; D and trimming were inferred from the DNA. The sample lists approximately 300,000 clones; about 89% were seen once. Sample: peripheral blood. The receptor's source is a man in his forties with acute or convalescent COVID-19.

CDR3 nucleotides: TGTGCCAGCAGTTACCCCGGGACAGACGGCTACACCTTC. Its protein is CASSYPGTDGYTF. The chain couples TRBV6-5 to TRBJ1-2; 7 bases agree with TRBD1. The germline CDR1 and CDR2 sequences are MNHEY and SVGAGI. With V trimmed by 2 bases and J by 8 bases, 5 bases remained unmatched. The CDR3 extends over 13 amino acids.